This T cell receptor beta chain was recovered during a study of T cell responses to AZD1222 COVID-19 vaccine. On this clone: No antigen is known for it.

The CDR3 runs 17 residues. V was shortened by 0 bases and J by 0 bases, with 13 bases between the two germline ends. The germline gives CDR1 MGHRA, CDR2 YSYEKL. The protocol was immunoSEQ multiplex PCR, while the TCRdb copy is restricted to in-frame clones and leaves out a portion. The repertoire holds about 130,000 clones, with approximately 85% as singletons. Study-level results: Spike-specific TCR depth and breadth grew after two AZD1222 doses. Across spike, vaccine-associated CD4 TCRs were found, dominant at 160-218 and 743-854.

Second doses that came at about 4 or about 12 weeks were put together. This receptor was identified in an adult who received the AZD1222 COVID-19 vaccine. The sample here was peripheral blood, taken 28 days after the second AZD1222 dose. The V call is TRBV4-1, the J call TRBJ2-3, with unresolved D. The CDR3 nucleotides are TGCGCCAGCAGCCAAGATTTGGCAAGAGATAGCACAGATACGCAGTATTTT. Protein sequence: CASSQDLARDSTDTQYF.